This is a list of T cell receptor beta chains from one sample in a study of T-cell reconstitution after alpha-beta-depleted transplantation in children. TCRdb reanalysed the PCR reads using MiXCR and keeps one entry per CDR3 protein. The repertoire has 530,000 or so distinct CDR3 sequences, approximately 30% of them found once; the top ten carry around a third. Specimen: PBMCs, collected before TCRalphabeta/CD19-depleted stem cell transplant. The receptors shown here come from a boy younger than two with Wiskott-Aldrich syndrome, due to receive a stem cell transplant. Both conserved end residues are part of each CDR3. A D gene is named only where the DNA matches it firmly. Clone sizes are given selectively: once, few, many, or a class where the clone is expanded.

V: TRBV5-1
J: TRBJ2-7
D: -
size: -
DNA: TGCGCCAGCAGCCAAAACAGGGTCGGGGGCTACGAGCAGTACTTC
CDR3: CASSQNRVGGYEQYF

V: TRBV5-1
J: TRBJ2-2
D: -
size: -
DNA: TGCGCCAGCAGCTTGCGTGGAGGGGACACCGGGGAGCTGTTTTTT
CDR3: CASSLRGGDTGELFF

V: TRBV5-1
J: TRBJ2-1
D: -
size: few
DNA: TGCGCCAGCAGCCCTGCTGGGGTTTGGTATGAGCAGTTCTTC
CDR3: CASSPAGVWYEQFF

V: TRBV12-3/TRBV12-4
J: TRBJ1-6
D: -
size: -
DNA: TGTGCCAGCAGTTTCGGGACAAATTCACCCCTCCACTTT
CDR3: CASSFGTNSPLHF

V: TRBV4-2
J: TRBJ2-7
D: -
size: few
DNA: TGTGCCAGCAGCCCCTCGATTGTTTCCTACGAGCAGTACTTC
CDR3: CASSPSIVSYEQYF

V: TRBV7-6
J: TRBJ1-1
D: TRBD1
size: -
DNA: TGTGCCAGCAGCCCGGTGGGACAGGGGAGCACTGAAGCTTTCTTT
CDR3: CASSPVGQGSTEAFF

V: TRBV6-1
J: TRBJ2-5
D: -
size: few
DNA: TGTGCCAGCAGTACCACCAAGGGGGGCCCTGGGGGGACCCAGTACTTC
CDR3: CASSTTKGGPGGTQYF

V: TRBV5-1
J: TRBJ1-1
D: -
size: once
DNA: TGCGCCAGCAGCTGGCTCGCGGGTACTGAAGCTTTCTTT
CDR3: CASSWLAGTEAFF

V: TRBV30
J: TRBJ1-2
D: -
size: few
DNA: TGTGCCTGGTCCAGGGGCCCGGTCCTAGCTAACTATGGCTACACCTTC
CDR3: CAWSRGPVLANYGYTF

V: TRBV6-5
J: TRBJ2-7
D: -
size: few
DNA: TGTGCCAGCAGTTACTCAGGGGGGGAAAGCTCCTACGAGCAGTACTTC
CDR3: CASSYSGGESSYEQYF

V: TRBV2
J: TRBJ2-7
D: -
size: -
DNA: TGTGCCAGCAGTGCGAGGGGTTTGAGGGACTTC
CDR3: CASSARGLRDF

V: TRBV7-9
J: TRBJ2-5
D: TRBD2
size: -
DNA: TGTGCCAGCAGCCAGTGGGGTGGACTAGCGGGTCAAGAGACCCAGTACTTC
CDR3: CASSQWGGLAGQETQYF

V: TRBV7-3
J: TRBJ2-3
D: TRBD2
size: few
DNA: TGTGCCAGCAGCTCAAAGGGACTAGCGGGAGTCGGGGTAGATACGCAGTATTTT
CDR3: CASSSKGLAGVGVDTQYF

V: TRBV3-1
J: TRBJ2-2
D: -
size: few
DNA: TGTGCCAGCAGCCAACTTTGGGCGGGAAACACCGGGGAGCTGTTTTTT
CDR3: CASSQLWAGNTGELFF

V: TRBV27
J: TRBJ2-7
D: -
size: -
DNA: TGTGCCAGCAGTTTTTCCGCAAGGGGGTCAAACACCTACGAGCAGTACTTC
CDR3: CASSFSARGSNTYEQYF

V: TRBV11-2
J: TRBJ1-1
D: -
size: -
DNA: TGTGCCAGCAGCCCAAGATCGGTAGGGGACCTCACGCCGAACACTGAAGCTTTCTTT
CDR3: CASSPRSVGDLTPNTEAFF

V: TRBV30
J: TRBJ2-3
D: -
size: once
DNA: TGTGCCTGGAGTGACAGGGACAAAAAACACACAGATACGCAGTATTTT
CDR3: CAWSDRDKKHTDTQYF

V: TRBV29-1
J: TRBJ2-2
D: -
size: -
DNA: TGCAGCGTTGCCGAGAAAAACGCCGGGGAGCTGTTTTTT
CDR3: CSVAEKNAGELFF

V: TRBV25-1
J: TRBJ2-5
D: TRBD1
size: -
DNA: TGTGCCAGCAGACCGGGGACAGGGAGAGAGACCCAGTACTTC
CDR3: CASRPGTGRETQYF

V: TRBV6-5
J: TRBJ1-3
D: -
size: -
DNA: TGTGCCAGCAGGTTAACAGGGACTGGAAACACCATATATTTT
CDR3: CASRLTGTGNTIYF

V: TRBV12-3/TRBV12-4
J: TRBJ1-6
D: -
size: -
DNA: TGTGCCAGCAGTTTACATAATAATTCACCCCTCCACTTT
CDR3: CASSLHNNSPLHF

V: TRBV4-1
J: TRBJ2-2
D: TRBD1
size: -
DNA: TGCGCCAGCAGCCATCCGGGACAGGGTGGGGAGCTGTTTTTT
CDR3: CASSHPGQGGELFF

V: TRBV20-1
J: TRBJ2-3
D: -
size: few
DNA: TGCAGTGCCCGGGGTGTAGATACGCAGTATTTT
CDR3: CSARGVDTQYF

V: TRBV18
J: TRBJ1-2
D: -
size: -
DNA: TGTGCCAGCTCACCATCCGCTCCCGGGGCCGGCTATGGCTACACCTTC
CDR3: CASSPSAPGAGYGYTF

V: TRBV5-6
J: TRBJ2-3
D: -
size: few
DNA: TGTGCCAGCAGCTTCTTCTTAGCGGACACAGATACGCAGTATTTT
CDR3: CASSFFLADTDTQYF

V: TRBV6-1
J: TRBJ2-3
D: TRBD2
size: -
DNA: TGTGCCAGCAGCTCCCTGAGATCTAGCGGGAGCACAGATACGCAGTATTTT
CDR3: CASSSLRSSGSTDTQYF

V: TRBV9
J: TRBJ2-2
D: -
size: -
DNA: TGTGCCAGCAGCGTAGCCGGGAGTTTTCCCGGGGAGCTGTTTTTT
CDR3: CASSVAGSFPGELFF

V: TRBV9
J: TRBJ2-1
D: TRBD2
size: -
DNA: TGTGCCAGCAGCGTAGTTCGGGGGACACTAGCGGGAGGGTCCTATGAGCAGTTCTTC
CDR3: CASSVVRGTLAGGSYEQFF

V: TRBV20-1
J: TRBJ2-1
D: TRBD1
size: many
DNA: TGCAGTGCGCCGTACAGGGGGCGCTTGGATGAGCAGTTCTTC
CDR3: CSAPYRGRLDEQFF

V: TRBV13
J: TRBJ2-7
D: TRBD2
size: -
DNA: TGTGCCAGCAGCCCCTCCGGGACTAGCGGAACCTACGAGCAGTACTTC
CDR3: CASSPSGTSGTYEQYF

V: TRBV20-1
J: TRBJ1-6
D: -
size: -
DNA: TGCAGTGCTAGAGTCTCGGGCTCGCCCCTCCACTTT
CDR3: CSARVSGSPLHF

V: TRBV7-9
J: TRBJ2-5
D: -
size: -
DNA: TGTGCCAGCAGCTTCGCGGCGGCCCAAGAGACCCAGTACTTC
CDR3: CASSFAAAQETQYF

V: TRBV24-1
J: TRBJ2-2
D: -
size: few
DNA: TGTGCCACCAGTGACCAGACCGCCGGGGAGCTGTTTTTT
CDR3: CATSDQTAGELFF

V: TRBV28
J: TRBJ1-5
D: -
size: -
DNA: TGTGCCAGCAGTTTAAGTTTCGGGCTAGAGAATCAGCCCCAGCATTTT
CDR3: CASSLSFGLENQPQHF

V: TRBV10-3
J: TRBJ2-3
D: TRBD2
size: few
DNA: TGTGCCATCTCAAGCGGGAGCGAAGATACGCAGTATTTT
CDR3: CAISSGSEDTQYF

V: TRBV6-2/TRBV6-3
J: TRBJ2-7
D: TRBD2
size: -
DNA: TGTGCCAGCAGTTACCTAGCGGGACCCTACGAGCAGTACTTC
CDR3: CASSYLAGPYEQYF

V: TRBV5-1
J: TRBJ2-1
D: -
size: few
DNA: TGCGCCAGCAGCTTGGGGGGTAGGGGAAATGAGCAGTTCTTC
CDR3: CASSLGGRGNEQFF

V: TRBV20-1
J: TRBJ2-1
D: TRBD2
size: -
DNA: TGCAGTGCTATACTAGCGGGAGTCTACAATGAGCAGTTCTTC
CDR3: CSAILAGVYNEQFF